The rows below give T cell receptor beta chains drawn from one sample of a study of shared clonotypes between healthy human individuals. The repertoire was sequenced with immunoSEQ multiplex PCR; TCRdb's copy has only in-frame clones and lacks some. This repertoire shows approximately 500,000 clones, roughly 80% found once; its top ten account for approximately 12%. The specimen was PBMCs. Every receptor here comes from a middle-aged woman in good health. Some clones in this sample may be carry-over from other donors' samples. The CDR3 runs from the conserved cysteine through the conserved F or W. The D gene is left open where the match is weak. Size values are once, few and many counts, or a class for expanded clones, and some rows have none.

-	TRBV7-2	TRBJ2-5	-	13	CASSYTFQETQYF	TGTGCCAGCAGCTACACCTTCCAAGAGACCCAGTACTTC
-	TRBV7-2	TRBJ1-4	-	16	CASSPSGPGLNEKLFF	TGTGCCAGCAGCCCCTCCGGGCCAGGCCTTAATGAAAAACTGTTTTTT
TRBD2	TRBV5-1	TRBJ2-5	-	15	CASSTSGSRSYEQHF	TGCGCCAGTAGTACTAGCGGGAGTAGATCCTACGAGCAGCACTTC
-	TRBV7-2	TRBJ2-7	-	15	CASSLDYSISYEQYF	TGTGCCAGCAGCTTAGATTATTCTATCTCCTACGAGCAGTACTTC
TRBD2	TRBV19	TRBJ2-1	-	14	CASSRAGGLNEQFF	TGTGCCAGTAGTCGGGCGGGAGGGCTCAATGAGCAGTTCTTC
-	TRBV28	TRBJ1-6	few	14	CASTTDPRFLPLHF	TGTGCCAGCACCACGGACCCCCGCTTTTTACCCCTCCACTTT
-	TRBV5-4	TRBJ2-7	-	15	CASSLGFGPGYEQYF	TGTGCCAGCAGCTTAGGTTTCGGGCCTGGGTACGAGCAGTACTTC
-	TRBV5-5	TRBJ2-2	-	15	CASSPSTPGAGELFF	TGTGCCAGCAGCCCCTCTACCCCAGGGGCTGGGGAGCTGTTTTTT
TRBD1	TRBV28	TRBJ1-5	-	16	CASSPSGGANNQPQHF	TGTGCCAGCAGTCCATCAGGGGGCGCGAACAATCAGCCCCAGCATTTT
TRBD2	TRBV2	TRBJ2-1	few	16	CASTLAGGLNYNEQFF	TGTGCCAGCACCCTAGCGGGAGGGCTAAATTACAATGAGCAGTTCTTC
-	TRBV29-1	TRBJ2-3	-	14	CSVEVSSIGDTQYF	TGCAGCGTTGAGGTCTCTAGCATCGGGGATACGCAGTATTTT
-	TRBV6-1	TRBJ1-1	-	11	CASTRAAEAFF	TGTGCCAGCACGAGGGCTGCTGAAGCTTTCTTT
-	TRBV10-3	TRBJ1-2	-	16	CAISESNRIRYWSYTF	TGTGCCATCAGTGAGTCTAACAGAATCCGGTATTGGAGCTACACCTTC
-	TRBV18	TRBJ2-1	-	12	CASRTQDNEQFF	TGTGCCAGCCGGACTCAAGACAATGAGCAGTTCTTC
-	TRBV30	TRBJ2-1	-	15	CAWSGLVGSYNEQFF	TGTGCCTGGAGCGGGCTAGTCGGATCCTACAATGAGCAGTTCTTC
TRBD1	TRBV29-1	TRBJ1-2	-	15	CSVEDQGQVYYGYTF	TGCAGCGTTGAAGATCAGGGACAGGTTTACTATGGCTACACCTTC
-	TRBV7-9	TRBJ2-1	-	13	CASSLVGYNEQFF	TGTGCCAGCAGCTTAGTGGGTTACAATGAGCAGTTCTTC
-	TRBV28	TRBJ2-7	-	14	CASSLGGRAYEQYF	TGTGCCAGCAGTTTGGGCGGCAGGGCCTACGAGCAGTACTTC
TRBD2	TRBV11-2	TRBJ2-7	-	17	CASSLDGPGRGVDEQYF	TGTGCCAGCAGCTTAGATGGGCCGGGGAGGGGAGTCGACGAGCAGTACTTC
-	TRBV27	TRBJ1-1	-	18	CASSLALLGGALNTEAFF	TGTGCCAGCAGTTTAGCTCTCCTGGGGGGGGCCCTGAACACTGAAGCTTTCTTT
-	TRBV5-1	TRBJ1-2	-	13	CASSLQAGYGYTF	TGCGCCAGCAGCTTGCAAGCGGGCTATGGCTACACCTTC
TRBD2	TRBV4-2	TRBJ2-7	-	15	CASSFPGLAGGEQYF	TGTGCCAGCAGCTTTCCGGGACTAGCGGGTGGCGAGCAGTACTTC
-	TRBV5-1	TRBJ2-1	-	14	CASRQQSSYNEQFF	TGCGCCAGCAGACAGCAGAGCTCCTACAATGAGCAGTTCTTC
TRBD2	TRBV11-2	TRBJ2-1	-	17	CASSPGNLAGGPDEQFF	TGTGCCAGCAGCCCGGGCAACTTAGCGGGAGGGCCGGATGAGCAGTTCTTC
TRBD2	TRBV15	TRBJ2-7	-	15	CATSRDVLAGEGQYF	TGTGCCACCAGCAGAGACGTACTAGCGGGAGAAGGGCAGTACTTC
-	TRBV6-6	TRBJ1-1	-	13	CASSYGQDSQAFF	TGTGCCAGCAGTTACGGGCAGGACAGTCAAGCTTTCTTT
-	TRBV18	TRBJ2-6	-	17	CASSPGTVSSGANVLTF	TGTGCCAGCTCACCCGGGACGGTGAGCTCTGGGGCCAACGTCCTGACTTTC
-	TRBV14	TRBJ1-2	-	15	CASSRHLGVGYGYTF	TGTGCCAGCAGCCGCCATTTAGGGGTCGGCTATGGCTACACCTTC
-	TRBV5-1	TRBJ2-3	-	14	CASSLSLHTDTQYF	TGCGCCAGCAGCTTAAGTCTGCACACAGATACGCAGTATTTT
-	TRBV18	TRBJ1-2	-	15	CASSPPVSGGYGYTF	TGTGCCAGCTCACCACCCGTGTCCGGGGGGTATGGCTACACCTTC
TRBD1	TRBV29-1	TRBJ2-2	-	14	CSAGTGLYTGELFF	TGCAGCGCCGGGACAGGGCTGTACACCGGGGAGCTGTTTTTT
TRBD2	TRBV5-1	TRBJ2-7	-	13	CASSTAPGGEQYF	TGCGCCAGCAGCACAGCGCCGGGGGGCGAGCAGTACTTC
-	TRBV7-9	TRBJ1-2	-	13	CASSHLQDYGYTF	TGTGCCAGCAGTCATTTACAGGACTATGGCTACACCTTC
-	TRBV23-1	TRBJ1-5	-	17	CASSPSREGDSNQPQHF	TGCGCCAGCAGTCCTTCTCGGGAAGGGGATAGCAATCAGCCCCAGCATTTT
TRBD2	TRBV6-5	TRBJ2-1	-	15	CASSPALAGGNEQFF	TGTGCCAGCAGCCCCGCACTAGCGGGAGGGAATGAGCAGTTCTTC
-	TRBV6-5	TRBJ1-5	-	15	CASSYSKQGGQPQHF	TGTGCCAGCAGTTACTCGAAACAGGGTGGTCAGCCCCAGCATTTT
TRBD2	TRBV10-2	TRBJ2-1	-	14	CASSTLAGVNEQFF	TGCGCCAGCAGTACACTAGCGGGAGTCAATGAGCAGTTCTTC
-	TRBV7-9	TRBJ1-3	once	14	CASSFLYPGNTIYF	TGTGCCAGCAGCTTTCTGTATCCTGGAAACACCATATATTTT
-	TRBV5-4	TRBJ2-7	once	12	CASSHPTSGQYF	TGTGCCAGCAGCCACCCAACGTCTGGGCAGTACTTC
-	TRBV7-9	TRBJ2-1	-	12	CASSFPGNEQFF	TGTGCCAGCAGCTTTCCGGGCAATGAGCAGTTCTTC
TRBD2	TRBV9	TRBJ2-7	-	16	CASSVAATGGDYEQYF	TGTGCCAGCAGCGTAGCTGCGACGGGAGGGGATTACGAGCAGTACTTC
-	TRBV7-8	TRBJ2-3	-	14	CASRHGYSTDTQYF	TGTGCCAGCAGGCACGGGTACAGCACAGATACGCAGTATTTT
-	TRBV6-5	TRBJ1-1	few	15	CASSYSRLLNTEAFF	TGTGCCAGCAGTTACTCGAGGCTTTTAAACACTGAAGCTTTCTTT
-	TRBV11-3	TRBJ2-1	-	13	CASSLVGVNEQFF	TGTGCCAGCAGCTTAGTGGGAGTCAATGAGCAGTTCTTC
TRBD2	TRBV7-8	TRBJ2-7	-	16	CASSLAGTSGRYEQYF	TGTGCCAGCAGCTTAGCGGGGACTAGCGGGAGATACGAGCAGTACTTC
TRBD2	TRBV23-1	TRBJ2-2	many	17	CASSQSTSGRLTGELFF	TGCGCCAGCAGTCAATCGACTAGCGGGAGACTGACCGGGGAGCTGTTTTTT
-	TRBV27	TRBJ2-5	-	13	CASSRVRGETQYF	TGTGCCAGCAGTCGGGTTAGGGGAGAGACCCAGTACTTC
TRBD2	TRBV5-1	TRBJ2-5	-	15	CASRVTGTSQETQYF	TGCGCCAGCAGGGTTACCGGGACTAGCCAAGAGACCCAGTACTTC
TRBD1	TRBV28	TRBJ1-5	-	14	CASRRQGSNQPQHF	TGTGCCAGCAGACGACAGGGTAGCAATCAGCCCCAGCATTTT
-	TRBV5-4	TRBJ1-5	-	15	CASSLFPGSNQPQHF	TGTGCCAGCAGCTTGTTTCCGGGCAGCAATCAGCCCCAGCATTTT
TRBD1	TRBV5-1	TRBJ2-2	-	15	CASSSRTGEAGELFF	TGCGCCAGCAGCTCCAGGACAGGAGAGGCCGGGGAGCTGTTTTTT